This is a list of T cell receptor beta chains from one sample in a study of cytomegalovirus exposure and HLA in healthy donors. Data came from immunoSEQ multiplex PCR; TCRdb stores just in-frame clones and leaves some out. The sample includes 110,000 to 150,000 clones, about 80% seen only once; the top ten take roughly 10%. The sequenced sample consisted of PBMCs. The receptors were sampled from an older woman in good health and CMV-seropositive. CDR3s leave out the opening cysteine and the closing phenylalanine or tryptophan. Each record gives: clone size, J gene, V gene, CDR3 protein. Clone sizes are given selectively: once, few, many, or a class where the clone is expanded.

NA	TRBJ1-5	TRBV30	AWTGGFNQPQH
few	TRBJ1-1	TRBV5-6	ASSFYRGTEAF
NA	TRBJ2-3	TRBV5-1	ASSLAVMSTDTQY
NA	TRBJ2-1	TRBV4-2	ASSQVGRGTSNF
NA	TRBJ2-2	TRBV27	ASSPWGDTGELF
NA	TRBJ2-1	TRBV6-6	ASSYSRDRGDEQF
NA	TRBJ2-3	TRBV7-2	ASSLAYPTDTQY
NA	TRBJ2-7	TRBV28	ASTRLGLAAYEQY
NA	TRBJ2-1	TRBV7-3	ASSMDRGYNEQF
NA	TRBJ1-1	TRBV6-5	ASSAGNEAF
NA	TRBJ1-1	TRBV4-3	ASSQEDRGLGRTEAF
NA	NA	TRBV30	AWSWTSGPYEQY
NA	TRBJ1-3	TRBV14	ASSTGTAYSGNTIY
NA	TRBJ2-2	TRBV7-3	ASSLLADTGELF
NA	TRBJ1-4	TRBV7-9	ASSSRGGMDEKLF
NA	TRBJ2-5	TRBV27	ASKRSLAGGETQY
NA	TRBJ2-5	TRBV7-2	ASSLYVGWGQWETQY
NA	TRBJ2-2	TRBV5-6	ASSFLGTASTRGELF
NA	TRBJ1-1	TRBV5-4	ASSLPPGGLNTEAF
NA	TRBJ1-1	TRBV19	ASSPRGGVTEAF
NA	TRBJ2-6	TRBV29-1	SVKLSGANVLT
NA	TRBJ2-7	TRBV29-1	SVEGGLAGGPYEQY
NA	TRBJ2-3	TRBV7-8	ASSLGPFPDTQY
NA	TRBJ1-2	TRBV11-3	ASSPRALGAPGYT
NA	TRBJ2-3	TRBV14	ASSRGDPTDTQY
NA	TRBJ1-1	TRBV19	ASSPLWAGSTEAF
NA	TRBJ2-7	TRBV30	AWSPGGPPYEQY
NA	TRBJ2-3	TRBV2	ASSERARGTQY
NA	TRBJ2-7	TRBV7-9	ASSVTSDPYEQY
NA	TRBJ2-7	TRBV30	AWSDRDWGQY
once	TRBJ2-7	TRBV5-1	ASSPGGSKPYEQY
NA	TRBJ2-3	TRBV5-4	ASSLGASGSSTQY
NA	TRBJ2-3	TRBV7-3	ASSLIGMTGDTQY
NA	TRBJ1-4	TRBV28	ASSSDIATNEKLF
NA	TRBJ2-7	TRBV7-2	ASSLGTGVYEQY
NA	TRBJ2-7	TRBV19	ASSTRGRGAIYEQY
few	TRBJ2-7	TRBV9	ASSVEVAGISEQY
NA	TRBJ2-5	TRBV5-6	ASSLVRVETQY
NA	TRBJ2-7	TRBV2	ASSESQGLGVYEQY
NA	TRBJ2-7	TRBV4-2	ASSQDSGSDEQY
NA	TRBJ1-2	TRBV6-1	ASSLEGEGYT
NA	TRBJ2-5	TRBV5-1	ASSLGGGGILETQY
once	TRBJ1-1	TRBV7-9	SSSTGQTEAF
NA	TRBJ2-7	TRBV27	ASSLTAGGPIEEQY
once	TRBJ1-5	TRBV6-1	ASRGTSYSNQPQH